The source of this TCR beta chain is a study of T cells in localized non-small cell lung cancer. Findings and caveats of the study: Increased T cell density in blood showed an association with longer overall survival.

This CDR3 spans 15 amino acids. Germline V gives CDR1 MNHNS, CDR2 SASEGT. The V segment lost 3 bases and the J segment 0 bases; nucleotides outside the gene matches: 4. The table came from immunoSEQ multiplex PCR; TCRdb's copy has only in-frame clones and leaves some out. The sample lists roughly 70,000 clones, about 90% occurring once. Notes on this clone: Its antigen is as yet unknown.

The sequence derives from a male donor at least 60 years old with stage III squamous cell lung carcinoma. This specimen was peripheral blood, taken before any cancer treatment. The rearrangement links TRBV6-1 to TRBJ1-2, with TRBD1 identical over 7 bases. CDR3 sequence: CASSEGQLANYGYTF. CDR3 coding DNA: TGTGCCAGCAGTGAGGGACAGCTAGCTAACTATGGCTACACCTTC.